This TCR beta chain was recorded in a study of cytomegalovirus exposure and HLA in healthy donors (dated by TCRdb to about 2017). Notes on the research overall: In an earlier analysis of around 540 of the donors, 250 to 350 Gb of sequence data and 100 million or so unique TCR beta sequences from roughly 180 million T cells were reported. Four to six DR-DQ haplotypes were handled as single units for association and clustering, since linkage in the cohort was strong. The later analysis used no new phenotypic data to find candidate immune exposures, relying instead on TCR beta sequences and their occurrence across donors. An early release covering roughly 600 HLA-typed donors comprised 300 to 350 gigabases of sequencing data and about 90 million unique TCR sequences. A later genetic analysis took genome-wide SNP genotypes for about three fifths of the roughly 670 donors and used that subset as a discovery cohort. To study patterns of TCR occurrence, a later analysis re-analyzed previously published TCR beta repertoires from around 670 donors and added high-resolution HLA genotyping. High-throughput TCR immunosequencing, statistical association of individual TCRs with disease status, and machine learning were combined to predict cytomegalovirus infection status. The study aimed to test whether cataloging public T cell receptors could reveal signatures of past pathogen exposure. Besides the first cohort of more than 650 subjects, a separate validation cohort made up of about 120 different subjects was used. All discovery cohort repertoires had been generated on a single sequencing platform. The number of typed donors differed by locus: 629-630 for A, B, C, DRB1 and DQB1; 522 for DQA1; fewer than 610 for DPA1; and roughly 450 for DPB1. HLA typing covered class I and class II loci at four-digit resolution. The T cell repertoires of under 750 subjects were profiled by immunosequencing and related to cytomegalovirus serostatus. Donor age, sex, ethnicity and CMV serostatus were compiled alongside the repertoire data. In an earlier analysis of roughly 580 of the donors, high-throughput TCR beta sequencing was used to judge whether each TCR beta V gene segment behaved as functional or pseudogenic. Across approximately 400 genotyped donors of the cohort, an average of about 240,000 unique TCR beta nucleotide sequences per donor were sequenced, and 15% to 20% of those sequences were non-productive. Among the roughly 400 genotyped donors, approximately 77% belonged to the genetic ancestry cluster associated with self-reported Caucasian donors. On the study overall, not on this receptor specifically: A total of fewer than 200 TCR beta chains were listed by the study as associated with cytomegalovirus. When HLA alleles, especially DR and DQ, strongly co-occurred, attributing TCR associations to individual alleles was difficult. Cytomegalovirus status was reported to be diagnosed by the classifier with high specificity and sensitivity in both the original and validation cohorts. Specific HLA alleles were associated with 15,000 to 20,000 TCR beta sequences at a false discovery rate of 0.05 in a later analysis. Over 15 rarely observed V segments, including chromosome 9 orphons, were excluded from the earlier analysis of approximately 500 of the donors because counts were too low. According to the authors, the approach could potentially be generalized to other disease states and immunological phenotypes. Most TCR sequences were observed very rarely across donors, whereas some public TCRs were present in many individuals. An association between a missense DCLRE1C variant and V-gene and J-gene trimming of TCR beta chains was found in a later genetic analysis and replicated in an independent cohort. Some IMGT-functional V segments, including TRBV6-2 and TRBV6-3, could not be told apart with the 87-base-pair reads, so those segments were excluded. In a later analysis, HLA-associated TCR beta chains showed more clonal expansion and lower generation probabilities than non-associated chains that were equally common. HLA typing was unavailable for some donors at each locus, so association tests used only the typed subset. Several of the top co-occurrence clusters appeared to be linked to parvovirus B19, influenza, CMV and Epstein-Barr virus, according to a later analysis. Broadly in line with IMGT annotations, most TCR beta V segments showed up in productive rearrangements about 90% or about 30% of the time in an earlier analysis of a few hundred of the donors. According to a later analysis, most CMV-associated TCR beta chains appeared to be HLA-restricted, and the HLA associations seemed to be driven largely by CMV exposure. A cluster of highly shared sequence variants was judged likely to represent a technical artifact of the sequencing pipeline. The presence/absence analyses assumed that sequencing depth was roughly uniform across donors, and that assumption may not be true. Linkage disequilibrium might explain the correlated functional status among segregating V segments, but an unknown experimental factor could not be excluded. In this cohort, only TCR beta chains were sequenced, and detectable features were limited by the absence of alpha or paired-chain data. In a later genetic analysis, fewer N-insertions in productive TCRs were reported among donors in an Asian-associated ancestry cluster than the roughly 710-donor mean. In vitro tests confirmed that a few of the cytomegalovirus-associated TCR beta chains recognize cytomegalovirus antigens. For the cohort, immune exposure information was limited to CMV serostatus. A later analysis found that TCR association rates varied across HLA loci, with DRB1 alleles showing the most associated TCRs and HLA-C alleles the fewest. A further reported finding was that TCR beta sequences accurately predicted the HLA-A and HLA-B alleles for most subjects in the first cohort.

The cohort consisted of more than 650 healthy bone marrow donors. At the time of sampling, every cohort member was nominally healthy, though immune exposures that went unrecorded were likely present. The donor was CMV seronegative and was included in the group of 352 seronegative cohort members. Each donor provided a peripheral blood sample, and peripheral blood mononuclear cells were used for TCR beta sequencing. The Qiagen DNeasy Blood Extraction Kit was used to extract genomic DNA from the blood cell samples. From cysteine to phenylalanine, the CDR3 is 15 amino acids long. Left in the record is the CDR3 DNA by itself, 45 bases read in frame from the first base. Based on the germline V gene (reference sequence), the CDR1 and CDR2 sequences are LNHNV and YYDKDF. Receptors were amplified or captured by the immunoSEQ multiplex PCR assay. The multiplex PCR relied on a mix of 60 forward primers for TCR Vbeta segments and 13 reverse primers for TCR Jbeta segments. The CDR3 region of rearranged TCR beta genes was amplified from genomic DNA with a multiplex PCR assay. The Illumina HiSeq System was used to sequence the amplified TCR beta libraries as 87-base-pair reads. Regarding the original processing steps: A later analysis tallied around 80 million unique TCR beta chains across the 650 to 750 repertoires, and about 10 million of those chains were shared by two or more donors. To remove PCR and sequencing errors, raw reads were error-corrected and collapsed into unique sequences using a nearest-neighbor algorithm that merged closely related sequences. To assign V, D and J gene segments, CDR3 sequences were aligned to IMGT reference sequences. For a sequence to be retained, a match of at least six nucleotides to both a V gene segment and a J gene segment was required. A rearrangement was called productive if the CDR3 had no stop codons and remained in frame with V and J, and every other rearrangement was called non-productive. CDR3 was defined by IMGT convention, running from the second conserved V-encoded cysteine to the conserved J-encoded phenylalanine. In an earlier analysis of around 640 of the donors, sequences lacking an unambiguous match to a single V gene segment were excluded. An earlier analysis of a few hundred of the donors called V segments functional above 56.7% productive rearrangements and segregating when the between-donor standard deviation exceeded 5%. To diagnose cytomegalovirus status from the catalog of TCR beta chain sequences, a statistical classification framework was built. In a later analysis, TCR nucleotide sequences were compared against IMGT/GENE-DB human TR gene sequences so that V and J genes could be assigned. In a later analysis, CDR3 sequences and most-parsimonious VDJ recombination scenarios were assigned using the TCRdist pipeline. A later analysis defined each TCR beta chain by its CDR3 amino acid sequence plus V-gene family, and excluded reads lacking a unique V-gene family. A later analysis removed 500 to 650 highly shared, low-generation-probability nucleotide sequences to deal with suspected cross-contamination and a sequencing artifact. A later analysis calculated a clonal expansion index for each public chain from normalized within-repertoire ranks of inferred template counts. In a later analysis, generation probabilities were computed using a VDJ recombination model fitted to out-of-frame rearrangements, and the results were checked against IGoR. In a later analysis, hypergeometric tests were used to score TCR-TCR, TCR-HLA and TCR-CMV co-occurrence, with a repertoire-size bias correction applied to TCR pairs. False discovery rates were estimated in a later analysis by permuting HLA or CMV assignments 20 times. In a later analysis, co-occurring TCRs were grouped with DBSCAN, and TCRdist sequence similarity was added when clustering was performed within HLA-allele-positive subsets. Co-occurrence clustering excluded repertoires with fewer than 30,000 or more than 120,000 public chains, plus five with anomalous nucleotide sharing. In TCRdb, the immuneACCESS table is reduced to in-frame sequences with V and J assigned. These tables do not hold every clone; where another copy was compared, an unresolved V gene accounts for under half, and the others remain unexplained. That table supplies the V and J calls and clone size; D and trimming were determined from the DNA. The sample table records roughly 200,000 clones; 75% to 85% of these occur just once. The ten largest make up about 0.7% of the sample.

This clone turned up a few times. Its recognized antigen is unknown. No base-level quality is on record; no much larger clone is a single base apart. Material for sequencing was PBMCs. The clonotype was recovered from a boy younger than 18 in good health and CMV-seronegative. The V and J segments used are TRBV15 and TRBJ2-5, with 11 bases aligning to TRBD2. The J call may be faulty, since TRBJ2-7 better matches the DNA end. The CDR3 amino acid sequence is: CATSGGLAVSYEQYF. The bases read TGTGCCACCAGCGGGGGACTAGCGGTCTCCTACGAGCAGTACTTC.